Included here is one T cell receptor beta chain sequence, with context. Its cognate antigen is unknown. The CDR3 length is 13 residues. The V gene's germline CDR1 is MNHEY and CDR2 SVGAGI. Trimming removed 2 bases from V and 5 bases from J, with 9 bases in between. These data belong to a study of cytomegalovirus exposure and HLA in healthy donors. Amplification used 60 Vbeta primers and 13 Jbeta primers. Using immunoSEQ multiplex PCR, the repertoire was profiled, and TCRdb retains in-frame clones only, with some absent. Of about 180,000 clones detected, 80% appear once; the ten largest clones hold approximately 5.1%. Study-wide points: The authors later found HLA-associated TCR beta chains more clonally expanded than equally common others. Among TCR sequences, most were rare, though some public TCRs appeared in many donors.

The J gene is TRBJ1-2, the V gene TRBV6-5; the D gene is possibly TRBD1 (5 bases). This TCR was recovered from a man aged 35 to 55 in good health and CMV-seronegative. The sequencing sample was made of PBMCs. The CDR3 spells CASSYDSWYGYTF. In DNA form, the CDR3 reads TGTGCCAGCAGTTACGACAGCTGGTATGGCTACACCTTC.